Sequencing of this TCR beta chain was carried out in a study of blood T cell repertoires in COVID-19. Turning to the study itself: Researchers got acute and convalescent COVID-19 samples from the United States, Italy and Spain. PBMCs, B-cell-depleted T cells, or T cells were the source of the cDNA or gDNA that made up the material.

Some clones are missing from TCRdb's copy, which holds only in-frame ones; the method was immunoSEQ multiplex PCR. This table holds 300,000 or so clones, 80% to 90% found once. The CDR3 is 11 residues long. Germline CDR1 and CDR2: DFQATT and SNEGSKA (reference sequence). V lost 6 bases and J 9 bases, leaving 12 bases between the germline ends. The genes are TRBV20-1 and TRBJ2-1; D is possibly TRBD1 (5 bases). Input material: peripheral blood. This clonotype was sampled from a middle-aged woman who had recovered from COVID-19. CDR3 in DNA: TGCAGTGCCTCAAGGGGTGGTGAGCAGTTCTTC. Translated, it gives CSASRGGEQFF.